Here is one T cell receptor (beta chain) with its context. Profiled with immunoSEQ multiplex PCR; TCRdb holds only in-frame clones, not every one. The sample consists of approximately 81,000 clones, 95% to 97% of them appearing once. The data stem from a study of technical replicates of blood from a few donors. The length of the CDR3 is 17 residues. Per the germline V gene, CDR1 is LNHDA and CDR2 is SQIVND (reference sequence). Trimming removed 9 bases from V and 6 bases from J; junction bases left unmatched: 18. Sequenced: T cells isolated from PBMCs. The sequence was collected from a human donor in good health. This chain connects TRBV19 to TRBJ2-2, with 8 nucleotides matching TRBD1. In DNA, the CDR3 is TGTGCCAGCTCTACCCCCCGGACAGGGAATAATCCCGGGGAGCTGTTTTTT. Encoded protein: CASSTPRTGNNPGELFF.